Presented here are 17 T cell receptor beta chains from one specimen sequenced in a study of T cell responses to AZD1222 COVID-19 vaccine. The table came from immunoSEQ multiplex PCR; TCRdb's copy has only in-frame clones and leaves some out. Seen here are 150,000 to 200,000 clones, more than 85% observed once, and the top ten hold 4.4%. Sequenced here: peripheral blood, sampled on day 0 of AZD1222 vaccination. Receptors were obtained from an adult in good health.

A few counts support this clone. The V and J genes are TRBV6-6 and TRBJ1-5, with D possibly matching TRBD1 (6 bases). The CDR3 has 15 amino acids. CDR1 MNHNY and CDR2 SVGAGI come from the germline V gene (reference sequence). The DNA of the CDR3 is TGTACTTTCTGGCGGGGGCAGGCGAATGATCAGCCCCAGCATTTT. Translation: CTFWRGQANDQPQHF.

The chain employs TRBV28 and TRBJ1-6, with D perhaps matching TRBD1 (5 bases). CDR3 length: 16 amino acids. Germline V CDR1 and CDR2: MDHEN, SYDVKM. The germline V and J ends were trimmed by 5 bases and 9 bases, with 20 bases remaining between them. Written as DNA, the CDR3 is TGTGCCAGCAGTGTAGACAGAGGGGATATAAGTTCACCCCTCCACTTT. Translated, it gives CASSVDRGDISSPLHF. The complete variable domain, with remaining parts taken from reference TRBV28 and TRBJ1-6, reads DVKVTQSSRYLVKRTGEKVFLECVQDMDHENMFWYRQDPGLGLRLIYFSYDVKMKEKGDIPEGYSVSREKKERFSLILESASTNQTSMYLCASSVDRGDISSPLHFGNGTRLTVT.

The CDR3 nucleotides are TGTGCCAGCAGTTTCTCGGCTAACTATGGCTACACCTTC. It yields the protein CASSFSANYGYTF. This chain joins TRBV27 and TRBJ1-2; no firm D call. Looked up from germline, CDR1 is MNHEY and CDR2 is SMNVEV (reference sequence). CDR3 length: 13 amino acids. V lost 3 bases to trimming and J lost 0 bases, with 5 bases between them.

This clone was recorded once. The chain carries TRBV5-4 and TRBJ2-3, with 9 positions matching TRBD1. With V trimmed by 3 bases and J by 8 bases, 7 bases remained unmatched. Germline CDR1 and CDR2: SGHNT and YYREEE (reference sequence). The CDR3 extends over 14 amino acids. The CDR3 is CASSSDRGVGTQYF. CDR3 in DNA: TGTGCCAGCAGCTCGGACAGGGGCGTTGGTACGCAGTATTTT.

The rearrangement links TRBV7-3 to TRBJ2-7, with no clear D. V was clipped by 7 bases and J by 3 bases, with 13 bases between them. This CDR3 is 13 amino acids long. Germline CDR1 is SGHTA and CDR2 is FQGTGA. This CDR3 is CASNPPEIYEQYF. The CDR3 DNA reads TGTGCCAGCAACCCCCCAGAAATCTACGAGCAGTACTTC.

This clone appeared once. The chain has TRBV2 and TRBJ1-2; TRBD1 agrees at 7 bases. V was clipped by 7 bases and J by 12 bases; unmatched bases: 11. CDR3 length: 12 residues. CDR1 is SNHLY, CDR2 FYNNEI, per germline. The CDR3: CASTYGGGGHTF. The CDR3 coding sequence is TGTGCCAGCACCTATGGAGGGGGCGGTCACACCTTC.

J is TRBJ2-7 and V is TRBV7-9; D may be TRBD2 (6 bases). The ends were cut back, 2 bases at V and 4 bases at J, with 9 bases in the middle. The CDR3 is 13 residues long. Germline lookup yields CDR1 SEHNR and CDR2 FQNEAQ (reference sequence). The CDR3 protein is CASSLHGGYEQYF. The CDR3 bases are TGTGCCAGCAGCTTACACGGGGGTTACGAGCAGTACTTC.

V usage is TRBV27 and J usage is TRBJ1-2; D gene uncertain. V lost 2 bases and J lost 7, with 11 bases in between. Per germline, CDR1 MNHEY and CDR2 SMNVEV (reference sequence). This CDR3 has 13 residues. CDR3 in DNA: TGTGCCAGCAGTTTAAGTGGGTTCCCTGGCTACACCTTC. It codes for CASSLSGFPGYTF.

This chain joins TRBV28 and TRBJ2-1; 7 bases are a match to TRBD2. Trimming took 3 bases from V and 5 from J; bases not matched to a gene: 7. This CDR3 is built from 15 residues. Germline V gives CDR1 MDHEN, CDR2 SYDVKM. The CDR3 loop reads CASSFGGTIDNEQFF. The CDR3, as DNA: TGTGCCAGCAGTTTTGGTGGGACTATAGACAATGAGCAGTTCTTC.

V usage is TRBV3-1 (or the pseudogene TRBV3-2) and J usage is TRBJ2-2; possible D gene TRBD1, 5 bases. This CDR3 spans 16 amino acids. The V end was cut by 1 base, the J end by 2 bases, with 11 bases between. The germline V gene encodes CDR1 LGHDT and CDR2 YNNKEL (reference sequence). CDR3 coding DNA: TGTGCCAGCAGCCAAGGTGGGCAGGGTAACACCGGGGAGCTGTTTTTT. This sequence encodes CASSQGGQGNTGELFF.

Only one count was recorded for this clone. The chain is built from TRBV7-2 and TRBJ1-1; D is ambiguous. The CDR3 covers 16 residues. V was clipped by 0 bases and J by 9 bases, with 20 bases between them. CDR1 is SGHTA and CDR2 is FQGNSA in the germline V gene. CDR3 in DNA: TGTGCCAGCAGCTTAGCGGTCGGGCGGTCCGTTGCTCAAGCTTTCTTT. This sequence encodes CASSLAVGRSVAQAFF.

This clone was observed a single time. The chain couples TRBV6-2 or TRBV6-3 to TRBJ2-1, with 10 bases identical to TRBD2. Germline assignment: CDR1 MNHEY and CDR2 SVGEGT. V shed 3 bases and J 4 bases; nucleotides not matched to a gene: 6. The CDR3 is 16 residues long. As DNA, the CDR3 is TGTGCCAGCAGTTATGGGAGACTAGCGGGTTACAATGAGCAGTTCTTC. Amino acid sequence: CASSYGRLAGYNEQFF.

The genes are TRBV28 and TRBJ2-1; 12 nucleotides line up with TRBD2. The CDR3 consists of 18 residues. J gave up 8 bases and V 1 base, and 12 bases lay outside the gene matches. From germline, CDR1 is MDHEN and CDR2 SYDVKM. In DNA form, the CDR3 reads TGTGCCAGCAGTTTATTCGGGCTAGCGGGAGGGGTAGGAGATGAGCAGTTCTTC. This gives the protein CASSLFGLAGGVGDEQFF.

The V and J genes are TRBV28 and TRBJ1-2; D is uncertain. With 4 bases removed from V and 4 bases from J, the gap between germline ends came to 7 bases. The CDR3 covers 12 residues. CDR1 MDHEN and CDR2 SYDVKM come from the germline V gene. The CDR3 protein is CASSSSLYGYTF. The CDR3 region has the DNA TGTGCCAGCAGTTCCAGTCTCTATGGCTACACCTTC.

This clone was counted only a few times. The CDR3 protein is CASSLHDRETQYF. The CDR3 coding sequence is TGTGCCAGCAGCTTACACGACAGAGAGACCCAGTACTTC. This chain joins TRBV7-9 and TRBJ2-5, with D possibly matching TRBD1 (5 bases). Trimming cost V 2 bases and J 4 bases, with 8 bases left between them. The CDR3 covers 13 residues. The germline CDR1 and CDR2 sequences are SEHNR and FQNEAQ (reference sequence).

The V and J genes are TRBV28 and TRBJ2-1; D not resolved. This CDR3 comprises 14 residues. From germline, CDR1 is MDHEN and CDR2 SYDVKM. Deletions cut 6 bases from V and 6 bases from J, with 15 bases between. This chain's CDR3 is CASRLGLYSNEQFF. The DNA for the CDR3 is TGTGCCAGCAGGTTAGGGCTCTACAGCAATGAGCAGTTCTTC.

This chain uses TRBV30 with TRBJ2-1; no firm D call. V lost 5 bases to trimming and J lost 0 bases, with 14 bases between them. There are 15 residues in the CDR3. From germline, CDR1 is GTSNPN and CDR2 SVGIG (reference sequence). The chain's CDR3 is CAWSSLSFSYNEQFF. The CDR3, as DNA: TGTGCCTGGTCTTCTTTGTCCTTCTCCTACAATGAGCAGTTCTTC.